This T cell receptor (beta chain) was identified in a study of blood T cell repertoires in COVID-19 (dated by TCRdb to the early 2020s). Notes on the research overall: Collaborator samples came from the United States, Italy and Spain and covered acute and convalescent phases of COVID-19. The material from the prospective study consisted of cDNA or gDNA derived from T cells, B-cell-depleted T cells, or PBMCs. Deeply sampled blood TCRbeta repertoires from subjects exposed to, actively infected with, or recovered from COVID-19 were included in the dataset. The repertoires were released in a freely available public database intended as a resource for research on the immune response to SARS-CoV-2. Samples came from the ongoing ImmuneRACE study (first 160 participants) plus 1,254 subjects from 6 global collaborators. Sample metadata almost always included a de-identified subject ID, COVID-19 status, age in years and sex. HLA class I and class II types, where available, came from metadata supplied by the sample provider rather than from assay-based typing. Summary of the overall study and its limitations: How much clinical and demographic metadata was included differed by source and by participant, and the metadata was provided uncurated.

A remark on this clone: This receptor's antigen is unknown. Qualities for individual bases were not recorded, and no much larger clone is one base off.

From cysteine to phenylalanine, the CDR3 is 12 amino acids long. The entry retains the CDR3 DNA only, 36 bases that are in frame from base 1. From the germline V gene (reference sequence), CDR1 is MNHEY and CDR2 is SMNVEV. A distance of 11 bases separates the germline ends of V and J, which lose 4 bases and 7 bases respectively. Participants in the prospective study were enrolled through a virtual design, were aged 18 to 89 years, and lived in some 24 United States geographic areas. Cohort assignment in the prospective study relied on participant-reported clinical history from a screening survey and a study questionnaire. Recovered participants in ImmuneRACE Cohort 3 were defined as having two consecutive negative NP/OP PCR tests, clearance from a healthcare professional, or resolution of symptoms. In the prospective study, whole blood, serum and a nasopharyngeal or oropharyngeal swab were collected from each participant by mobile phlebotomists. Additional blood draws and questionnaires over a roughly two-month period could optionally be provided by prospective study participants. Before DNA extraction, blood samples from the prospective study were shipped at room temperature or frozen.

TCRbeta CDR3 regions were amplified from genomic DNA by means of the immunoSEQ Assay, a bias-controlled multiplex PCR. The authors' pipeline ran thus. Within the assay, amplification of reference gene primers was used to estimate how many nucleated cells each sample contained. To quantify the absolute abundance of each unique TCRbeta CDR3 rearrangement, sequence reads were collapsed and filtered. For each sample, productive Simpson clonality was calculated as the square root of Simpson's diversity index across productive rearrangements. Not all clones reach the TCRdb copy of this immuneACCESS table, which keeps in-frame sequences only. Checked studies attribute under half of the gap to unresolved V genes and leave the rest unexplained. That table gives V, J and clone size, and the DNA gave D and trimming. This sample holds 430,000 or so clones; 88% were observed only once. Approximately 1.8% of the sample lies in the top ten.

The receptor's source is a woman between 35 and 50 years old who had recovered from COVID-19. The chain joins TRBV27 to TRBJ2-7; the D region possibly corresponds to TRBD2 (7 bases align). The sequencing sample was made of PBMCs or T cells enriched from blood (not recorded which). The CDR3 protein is CASSSGGGEQYF. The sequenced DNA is TGTGCCAGCAGTTCGGGGGGCGGTGAGCAGTACTTC.